The sample holds a few counts of the clone carrying this T cell receptor beta chain. Its target is unknown. The sample comes from a study of beta chain features in type 1 diabetes. The single heparinised draw taken from each donor contained around 100 mL of blood on average. Study results and limitations: There were fewer insertions and more deletions at the VDJ junctions of type 1 diabetes patients. Shorter TCRB CDR3s, moderately but significantly so, were found in Type 1 diabetes patients in all four CD4+ subsets.

TCRB transcripts that were expressed got sequenced, as all of the isolated RNA had been reverse transcribed. The data were produced by immunoSEQ multiplex PCR, yet TCRdb's version contains in-frame clones alone and is incomplete. The table lists nearly 700,000 clones, 13% of them singletons. The TCR originated in a man in his late teens or twenties with type 1 diabetes. Input material: naive CD4+ T cells from blood.

The CDR3 region has the DNA TGTGCCAGCAGCCTACAGGGGGAGGCAAGCGAGCAGTACTTC. Protein product: CASSLQGEASEQYF. This chain joins TRBV11-1 and TRBJ2-7; 8 bases map to TRBD1. This CDR3 is 14 amino acids long. In germline, CDR1 is SGHAT, CDR2 FQDESV (reference sequence). V was pared by 5 bases and J by 6 bases, with 9 bases of the junction left unmatched.